These 24 T cell receptor beta chains came from one sample sequenced in a study of cytomegalovirus exposure and HLA in healthy donors. It was with 60 Vbeta and 13 Jbeta primers that the PCR ran. Data came from immunoSEQ multiplex PCR; TCRdb stores just in-frame clones and leaves some out. The sample gives some 95,000 clones, around 73% of which show up once; around 1.3% is in the top ten. Sequencing used PBMCs. The receptors derive from a female donor in good health and CMV-seronegative.

The chain's CDR3 is CAWSAEDRAVETQYF. The CDR3 nucleotides read TGTGCCTGGAGTGCGGAGGACAGGGCGGTCGAGACCCAGTACTTC. V is TRBV30 and J is TRBJ2-5, with 8 bases matching TRBD1. The V gene's germline CDR1 is GTSNPN and CDR2 SVGIG (reference sequence). This CDR3 contains 15 residues. V lost 1 base, J lost 5 bases, and 9 bases stayed unmatched.

This rearrangement joins TRBV14 to TRBJ1-2; D may be TRBD1 (5 bases). V shed 4 bases and J shed 6 bases, with 15 bases lying between them. This CDR3 comprises 14 residues. Germline V lookup: CDR1 SGHDN, CDR2 FVKESK. The CDR3 region is CASSRGRDFNGYTF. The DNA of the CDR3 is TGTGCCAGCAGCCGCGGCAGGGATTTTAATGGCTACACCTTC.

This clone was seen a handful of times. The chain recombines TRBV6-5 with TRBJ1-1; D may be TRBD1 (6 bases). Trimming left V 0 bases short and J 4 bases short, with 6 bases between. Germline V lookup: CDR1 MNHEY, CDR2 SVGAGI. The CDR3 has 13 residues. CDR3 sequence (DNA): TGTGCCAGCAGTTACTCGACAGGCACTGAAGCTTTCTTT. This gives the protein CASSYSTGTEAFF.

The V and J genes are TRBV5-4 and TRBJ1-3; 9 bases match TRBD1. V lost 4 bases and J lost 4; bases outside the gene matches: 9. The CDR3 totals 16 residues. Germline CDR1 reads SGHNT; CDR2 reads YYREEE (reference sequence). CDR3 loop: CASSRGQGTGGNTIYF. CDR3 bases: TGTGCCAGCAGCCGGGGACAGGGTACGGGCGGAAACACCATATATTTT.

This clone came up a few times. This chain links TRBV30 with TRBJ2-1; no clear D gene. Germline V lookup: CDR1 GTSNPN, CDR2 SVGIG (reference sequence). Trimming stripped 4 bases from V and 3 bases from J, with 7 bases between. The CDR3 loop spans 12 amino acids. The CDR3 protein is CAWNPLYNEQFF. The CDR3 DNA is TGTGCCTGGAATCCTCTCTACAATGAGCAGTTCTTC.

The rearrangement joins TRBV5-1 to TRBJ2-2, with TRBD1 matching over 8 bases. V lost 2 bases to trimming and J lost 5 bases; unmatched junction nucleotides: 2. CDR3 length: 14 amino acids. Germline V CDR1 and CDR2: SGHRS, YFSETQ. CDR3: CASSLRTGTGELFF. The CDR3 nucleotides read TGCGCCAGCAGCTTACGGACAGGGACCGGGGAGCTGTTTTTT.

V is TRBV7-2 and J is TRBJ2-7; the match to TRBD2 covers 10 bases. This CDR3 has 18 amino acids. Germline V gene lookup returns CDR1 SGHTA and CDR2 FQGNSA. Trimming cost V 5 bases and J 2 bases; bases outside gene matches: 15. CDR3 protein: CASSHFRLAGVIAYEQYF. The DNA of the CDR3 is TGTGCCAGCAGCCACTTTCGTCTAGCGGGGGTTATCGCCTACGAGCAGTACTTC.

This sequence joins TRBV5-1 and TRBJ1-4; 8 positions agree with TRBD1. The V segment lost 4 bases and the J segment 4 bases; nucleotides outside the gene matches: 6. This CDR3 spans 15 amino acids. Germline V gene data show CDR1 as SGHRS and CDR2 as YFSETQ. CDR3 in DNA: TGCGCCAGCAGCCAACTCACAGGGGGTAATGAAAAACTGTTTTTT. Encoded protein: CASSQLTGGNEKLFF.

The genes are TRBV6-5 and TRBJ1-1, with D hard to call. Germline V gives CDR1 MNHEY, CDR2 SVGAGI. Trimming pared 2 bases from V and 3 bases from J, leaving 7 bases between. This CDR3 spans 13 amino acids. The CDR3 spells CASSYRRDTEAFF. CDR3 coding DNA: TGTGCCAGCAGTTACCGGCGGGACACTGAAGCTTTCTTT.

This clone has only a few counts. V and J are TRBV19 and TRBJ1-1; a weak D match, TRBD1 (5 bases). CDR1 and CDR2 from the germline V gene are LNHDA and SQIVND (reference sequence). This CDR3 has 13 residues. Trimming removed 6 bases at V and 2 bases at J, with 10 bases between. CDR3 amino acids: CASRRQGNTEAFF. In DNA, the CDR3 is TGTGCCAGTAGACGCCAGGGAAACACTGAAGCTTTCTTT.

The chain couples TRBV28 to TRBJ2-1; the match to TRBD1 covers 7 bases. Germline lookup yields CDR1 MDHEN and CDR2 SYDVKM. The CDR3 loop spans 14 amino acids. V lost 1 base and J lost 10; bases outside the gene matches: 7. The chain's CDR3 is CASSLSQGHQEQFF. CDR3 in DNA: TGTGCCAGCAGTTTATCACAGGGGCACCAGGAGCAGTTCTTC.

This chain joins TRBV5-1 and TRBJ2-1, with 7 nucleotides matching TRBD2. The V gene end was trimmed by 1 base and the J gene end by 6 bases; junction bases not matched to a gene: 1. Looked up from germline, CDR1 is SGHRS and CDR2 is YFSETQ. This CDR3 has 13 residues. Here the CDR3 reads CASSLSSGNEQFF. DNA for the CDR3: TGCGCCAGCAGCTTGTCTAGCGGCAATGAGCAGTTCTTC. Based on the CDR3 plus reference TRBV5-1 and TRBJ2-1, the full variable domain is KAGVTQTPRYLIKTRGQQVTLSCSPISGHRSVSWYQQTPGQGLQFLFEYFSETQRNKGNFPGRFSGRQFSNSRSEMNVSTLELGDSALYLCASSLSSGNEQFFGPGTRLTVL.

This chain uses TRBV7-9 with TRBJ1-5, with 10 bases that match TRBD1. Germline CDR1 reads SEHNR; CDR2 reads FQNEAQ (reference sequence). This CDR3 has 17 residues. V lost 5 bases and J lost 3; bases outside the gene matches: 10. DNA for the CDR3: TGTGCCAGCAGCAAATCAGGTGGGACAGGGGACAATCAGCCCCAGCATTTT. It is translated as CASSKSGGTGDNQPQHF.

The chain couples TRBV2 to TRBJ2-6; 8 nucleotides line up with TRBD1. The CDR3 is made up of 18 amino acids. CDR1 and CDR2 from the germline V gene are SNHLY and FYNNEI. Germline trimming cut 6 bases from V and 1 base from J; bases unmatched to any gene: 11. CDR3 sequence: CASSSRTGRGSGANVLTF. DNA of the CDR3: TGTGCCAGCAGCTCTCGGACAGGGCGAGGGTCTGGGGCCAACGTCCTGACTTTC.

This chain connects TRBV29-1 to TRBJ2-3; D possibly corresponds to TRBD2 (5 bases). V gave up 5 bases and J gave up 3 bases, with 6 bases separating them. Germline V gives CDR1 SQVTM, CDR2 ANQGSEA. The CDR3 is made up of 11 amino acids. CDR3 sequence: CSVSGTDTQYF. DNA for the CDR3: TGCAGCGTTTCGGGGACAGATACGCAGTATTTT.

The genes are TRBV4-1 and TRBJ2-2; TRBD2 matches 8 bases. This CDR3 comprises 16 residues. In germline, CDR1 is MGHRA, CDR2 YSYEKL. J was trimmed by 2 bases and V by 2 bases; bases with no gene match: 4. The CDR3 DNA reads as TGCGCCAGCAGCCAACCCCTAGCGGGTAACACCGGGGAGCTGTTTTTT. It translates to CASSQPLAGNTGELFF.

This clone was detected a few times. The genes are TRBV6-1 and TRBJ1-1, with TRBD1 matching over 9 bases. This CDR3 is 18 amino acids long. The V segment lost 4 bases and the J segment 3 bases; nucleotides outside the gene matches: 15. The germline V gene has CDR1 MNHNS and CDR2 SASEGT. CDR3 DNA sequence: TGTGCCAGCAGTGCGAACACCGGGACAGGGTTGAGTTACACTGAAGCTTTCTTT. This translates into CASSANTGTGLSYTEAFF.

The sample holds a few counts of this clone. The chain uses TRBV19 and TRBJ1-2; 7 bases fit TRBD1. Trimming removed 6 bases from V and 2 bases from J; junction bases left unmatched: 6. The germline V gene encodes CDR1 LNHDA and CDR2 SQIVND (reference sequence). The CDR3 length is 14 residues. The CDR3 loop is CASSRQGANYGYTF. DNA of the CDR3: TGTGCCAGTAGCCGACAGGGAGCCAACTATGGCTACACCTTC.

This clone appeared a few times. This rearrangement joins TRBV9 to TRBJ1-3, with a weak D call TRBD1 (6 bases). CDR3 length: 17 amino acids. Per germline, CDR1 SGDLS and CDR2 YYNGEE. V lost 0 bases and J lost 1, with 14 bases in between. The CDR3 loop is CASSVEVYRASGNTIYF. The CDR3 coding sequence is TGTGCCAGCAGCGTAGAGGTGTACAGGGCTTCTGGAAACACCATATATTTT.

In its sample, this clone was seen a few times. The chain joins TRBV6-6 to TRBJ1-3; weak D call: TRBD1 (5 bases). CDR1 MNHNY and CDR2 SVGAGI come from the germline V gene (reference sequence). The CDR3 contains 11 residues. Trimming took off 5 bases at V and 7 bases at J, with 6 bases between the two ends. The CDR3 DNA reads TGTGCCAGCAGTAGGGGTAACACCATATATTTT. Protein: CASSRGNTIYF.

This chain connects TRBV27 to TRBJ2-1, with TRBD2 identical over 7 bases. The germline V gene has CDR1 MNHEY and CDR2 SMNVEV (reference sequence). V lost 3 bases and J lost 2; bases outside the gene matches: 7. This CDR3 contains 16 residues. The CDR3 reads CASSFPMAGAYNEQFF. CDR3 DNA: TGTGCCAGCAGTTTCCCCATGGCGGGAGCCTACAATGAGCAGTTCTTC.

The chain joins TRBV27 to TRBJ2-2, with D perhaps TRBD1 (6 bases). CDR1 and CDR2 from the germline V gene are MNHEY and SMNVEV (reference sequence). Trimming took 2 bases from V and 6 from J, leaving 7 bases between them. The length of the CDR3 is 13 residues. Written as DNA, the CDR3 is TGTGCCAGCAGTTTAAAGGGGGCCGGGGAGCTGTTTTTT. It is translated as CASSLKGAGELFF.

As concerns this clone: A junction boundary mismatches the germline segment, possibly from a read error. At the DNA level, this CDR3 is encoded by other sequences in the same sample as well. The V and J genes are TRBV6-1 and TRBJ1-4, with D possibly matching TRBD1 (5 bases). The CDR3 runs to 15 residues. Germline loops: CDR1 MNHNS, CDR2 SASEGT. CDR3 bases: TGTGCCAGCAGTGGGGGCAGCGAGATTAATGAAAAGCTGTTTTTT. Translation gives CASSGGSEINEKLFF.

The rearrangement uses TRBV29-1 and TRBJ1-2, with 9 bases identical to TRBD1. The CDR3 covers 11 residues. Losses at the gene ends were 7 bases for V and 6 bases for J; bases not matched to a gene: 3. Germline assignment: CDR1 SQVTM and CDR2 ANQGSEA. The CDR3 region is CSADRGNGYTF. CDR3 coding DNA: TGCAGCGCTGACAGGGGGAATGGCTACACCTTC.